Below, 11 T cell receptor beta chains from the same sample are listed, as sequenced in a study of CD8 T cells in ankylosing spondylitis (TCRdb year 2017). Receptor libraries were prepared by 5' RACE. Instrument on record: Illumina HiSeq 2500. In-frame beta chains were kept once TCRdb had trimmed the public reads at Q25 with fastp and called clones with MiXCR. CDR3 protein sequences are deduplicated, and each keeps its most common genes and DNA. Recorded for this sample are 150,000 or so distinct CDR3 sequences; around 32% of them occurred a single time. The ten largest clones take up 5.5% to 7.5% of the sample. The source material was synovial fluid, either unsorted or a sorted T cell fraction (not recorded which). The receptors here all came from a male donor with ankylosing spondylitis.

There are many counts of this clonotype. The CDR3 region is CSVAGLAGRTDTQYF. The CDR3 DNA is TGCAGCGTTGCCGGACTAGCGGGAAGGACAGATACGCAGTATTTT. The rearrangement joins TRBV29-1 to TRBJ2-3; 12 nucleotides align to TRBD2. After removal of 4 bases from V and 3 bases from J, the junction contained 5 bases not matched to a gene. Germline V gene data show CDR1 as SQVTM and CDR2 as ANQGSEA. The CDR3 runs 15 residues.

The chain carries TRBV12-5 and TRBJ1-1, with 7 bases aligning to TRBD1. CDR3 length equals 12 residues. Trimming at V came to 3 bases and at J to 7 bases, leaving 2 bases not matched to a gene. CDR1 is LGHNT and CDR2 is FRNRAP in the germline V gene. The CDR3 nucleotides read TGTGCTAGTGGTTTAGGGGGCCTTGAAGCTTTCTTT. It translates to CASGLGGLEAFF.

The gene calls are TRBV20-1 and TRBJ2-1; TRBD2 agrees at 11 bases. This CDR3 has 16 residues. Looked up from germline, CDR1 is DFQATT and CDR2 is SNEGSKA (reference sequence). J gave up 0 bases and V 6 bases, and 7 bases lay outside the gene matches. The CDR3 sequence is CSAGTSGLSSYNEQFF. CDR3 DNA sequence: TGCAGTGCGGGGACTAGCGGATTAAGCTCCTACAATGAGCAGTTCTTC.

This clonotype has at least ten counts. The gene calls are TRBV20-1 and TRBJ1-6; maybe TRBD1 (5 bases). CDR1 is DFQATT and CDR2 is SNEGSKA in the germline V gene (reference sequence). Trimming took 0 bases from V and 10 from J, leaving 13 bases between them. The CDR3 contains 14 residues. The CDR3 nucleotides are TGCAGTGCTAGAGATAGGCAGGGAAGATCACCCCTCCACTTT. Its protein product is CSARDRQGRSPLHF.

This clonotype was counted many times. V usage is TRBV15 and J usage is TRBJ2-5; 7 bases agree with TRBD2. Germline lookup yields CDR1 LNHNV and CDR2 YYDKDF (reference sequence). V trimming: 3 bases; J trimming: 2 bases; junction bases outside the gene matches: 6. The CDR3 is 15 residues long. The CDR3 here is CATSRSSGLQETQYF. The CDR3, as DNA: TGTGCCACCAGCAGGTCTAGCGGTTTGCAAGAGACCCAGTACTTC. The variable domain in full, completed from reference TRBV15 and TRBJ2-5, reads DAMVIQNPRYQVTQFGKPVTLSCSQTLNHNVMYWYQQKSSQAPKLLFHYYDKDFNNEADTPDNFQSRRPNTSFCFLDIRSPGLGDTAMYLCATSRSSGLQETQYFGPGTRLLVL.

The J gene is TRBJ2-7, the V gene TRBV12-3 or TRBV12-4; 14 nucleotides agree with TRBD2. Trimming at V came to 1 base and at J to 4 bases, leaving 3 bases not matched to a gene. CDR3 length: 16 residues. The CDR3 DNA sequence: TGTGCCAGCAGTTTAGAAAGACTAGCGGGAGGGTACGAGCAGTACTTC. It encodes CASSLERLAGGYEQYF.

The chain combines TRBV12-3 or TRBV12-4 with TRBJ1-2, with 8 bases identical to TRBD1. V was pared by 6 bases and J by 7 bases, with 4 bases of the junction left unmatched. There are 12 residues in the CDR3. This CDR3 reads CASSSDRVGYTF. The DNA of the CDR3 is TGTGCCAGCAGCTCGGACAGGGTTGGCTACACCTTC.

The chain's CDR3 is CASSRAPIQGYGANVLTF. The CDR3 bases are TGTGCCAGTAGTAGGGCCCCCATTCAGGGCTACGGGGCCAACGTCCTGACTTTC. This rearrangement joins TRBV19 to TRBJ2-6, with a tentative D call TRBD1 (5 bases). The germline V and J ends were trimmed by 4 bases and 4 bases, with 20 bases remaining between them. The CDR3 sequence is 18 residues long. CDR1 is LNHDA, CDR2 SQIVND, per germline (reference sequence).

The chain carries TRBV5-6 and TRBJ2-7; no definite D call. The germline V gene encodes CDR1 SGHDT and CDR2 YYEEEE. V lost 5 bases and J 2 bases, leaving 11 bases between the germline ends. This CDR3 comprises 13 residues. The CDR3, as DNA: TGTGCCAGCAGTCGTAGTACTACCTACGAGCAGTACTTC. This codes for CASSRSTTYEQYF.

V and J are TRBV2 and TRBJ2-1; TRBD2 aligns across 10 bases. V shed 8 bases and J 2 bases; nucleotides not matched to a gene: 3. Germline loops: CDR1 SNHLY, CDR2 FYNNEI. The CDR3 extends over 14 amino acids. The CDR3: CASGGTSAYNEQFF. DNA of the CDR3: TGTGCCAGCGGGGGGACTAGCGCCTACAATGAGCAGTTCTTC.

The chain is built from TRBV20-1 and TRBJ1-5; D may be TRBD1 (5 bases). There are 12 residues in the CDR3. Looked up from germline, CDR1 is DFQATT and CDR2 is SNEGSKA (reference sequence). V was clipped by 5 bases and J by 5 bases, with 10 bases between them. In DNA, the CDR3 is TGCAGTGCTGCCCGGGGGGATCAGCCCCAGCATTTT. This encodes CSAARGDQPQHF.